Only a few counts were recorded for the clone carrying this T cell receptor (beta chain). This sample was included in a study of blood T cell repertoires in COVID-19. The wider study: Sample material is recorded as cDNA or gDNA derived from T cells, B-cell-depleted T cells, or PBMCs.

TCRdb's table, derived via immunoSEQ multiplex PCR, lists solely in-frame clones and lacks some. The sample includes 140,000 or so clones, more than 75% of them seen just once. Per the germline V gene, CDR1 is SGHNT and CDR2 is YYREEE (reference sequence). This CDR3 is 17 amino acids long. J was trimmed by 3 bases and V by 2 bases; bases with no gene match: 8. Source material: peripheral blood. This sequence joins TRBV5-4 and TRBJ2-7; 13 positions match TRBD2. The origin of this receptor is a man aged 45 to 65 who had recovered from COVID-19. The DNA of the CDR3 is TGTGCCAGCAGCTTTCGACTAGCGGGGGGAAATTACTACGAGCAGTACTTC. It translates to CASSFRLAGGNYYEQYF.